What follows are 14 T cell receptor beta chains derived from one specimen sequenced in a study of T cells in Graves' hyperthyroidism and ophthalmopathy. The source material, RNA transcripts, was used to amplify TCR beta CDR3 regions. TCR CDR3 regions were first amplified by RT-PCR with HTBI primers. TCRdb itself ran the multiplex PCR reads through MiXCR, one entry per CDR3 protein. This sample has approximately 410,000 distinct CDR3 sequences, with around 15% found just once. The sequenced sample consisted of blood. These receptors all come from a woman between 18 and 29 years old with Graves' hyperthyroidism.

This clonotype occurred a few times. The V and J genes are TRBV24-1 and TRBJ2-1; 8 bases align to TRBD1. Per the germline V gene, CDR1 is KGHDR and CDR2 is SFDVKD. The CDR3 contains 14 residues. V shed 5 bases, J shed 8 bases, and the junction held 7 bases outside the gene matches. The CDR3 loop reads CATSVTGTGDEQFF. The CDR3 DNA sequence: TGTGCCACCAGTGTCACCGGGACAGGCGATGAGCAGTTCTTC.

This clonotype has a handful of counts. The V gene is TRBV10-2, the J gene TRBJ2-2; weak D call: TRBD2 (6 bases). This CDR3 has 13 amino acids. Germline V gene lookup returns CDR1 WSHSY and CDR2 SAAADI. Trimming removed 6 bases at V and 4 bases at J, with 9 bases between. The CDR3 protein is CASRGGFTGELFF. As DNA, the CDR3 is TGCGCCAGCAGAGGAGGGTTCACCGGGGAGCTGTTTTTT.

The chain is built from TRBV29-1 and TRBJ1-2, with a possible D match to TRBD1 (6 bases). This CDR3 comprises 13 residues. Germline V CDR1 and CDR2: SQVTM, ANQGSEA. The ends were cut back, 1 base at V and 10 bases at J, with 16 bases in the middle. Here the CDR3 reads CSVEAWDISDYTF. As DNA, the CDR3 is TGCAGCGTTGAAGCCTGGGACATCTCTGACTACACCTTC.

This clonotype was counted a single time. The chain uses TRBV10-3 and TRBJ2-4; TRBD2 matches at 10 bases. CDR3 size: 15 residues. V was pared by 6 bases and J by 4 bases, with 6 bases of the junction left unmatched. The germline V gene has CDR1 ENHRY and CDR2 SYGVKD. The CDR3 nucleotides read TGTGCCATCAGGACCATAGCGGGAGGTAAAAACATTCAGTACTTC. Amino acids: CAIRTIAGGKNIQYF.

This clonotype was seen ten or more times. The chain employs TRBV18 and TRBJ2-7; weak D call: TRBD2 (6 bases). The CDR3 has 14 amino acids. Trimming left V 3 bases short and J 0 bases short, with 9 bases between. Germline CDR1 reads KGHSH; CDR2 reads LQKENI. In nucleotides, the CDR3 is TGTGCCAGCTCACCGTGGGACTTCTCCTACGAGCAGTACTTC. The encoded protein is CASSPWDFSYEQYF.

This clonotype was counted at least ten times. The genes are TRBV2 and TRBJ2-4; 7 positions agree with TRBD1. The CDR3 is made up of 16 amino acids. J gave up 0 bases and V 7 bases, and 9 bases lay outside the gene matches. Germline V gene data show CDR1 as SNHLY and CDR2 as FYNNEI. CDR3 loop: CASKYEQGQAKNIQYF. The CDR3 coding sequence is TGTGCCAGCAAATACGAACAGGGGCAAGCCAAAAACATTCAGTACTTC. Combining the CDR3 with reference TRBV2 and TRBJ2-4 gives the whole variable domain EPEVTQTPSHQVTQMGQEVILRCVPISNHLYFYWYRQILGQKVEFLVSFYNNEISEKSEIFDDQFSVERPDGSNFTLKIRSTKLEDSAMYFCASKYEQGQAKNIQYFGAGTRLSVL.

Many counts were recorded for this clonotype. Written as DNA, the CDR3 is TGTGCCTGGAGCCCTCCAAAGGCCTATCAGCCCCAGCATTTT. It codes for CAWSPPKAYQPQHF. The chain uses TRBV30 and TRBJ1-5; D gene uncertain. The length of the CDR3 is 14 residues. The V end was cut by 3 bases, the J end by 5 bases, with 14 bases between. Germline lookup yields CDR1 GTSNPN and CDR2 SVGIG (reference sequence).

The table lists this clonotype with a few counts. The V call is TRBV20-1, the J call TRBJ2-7; weak D call: TRBD1 (5 bases). Trimming pared 0 bases from V and 2 bases from J, leaving 11 bases between. There are 14 residues in the CDR3. Germline assignment: CDR1 DFQATT and CDR2 SNEGSKA (reference sequence). The CDR3 region is CSARDQTGAYEQYF. For the CDR3, the DNA is TGCAGTGCTAGAGATCAAACAGGTGCCTACGAGCAGTACTTC.

This clonotype has at least ten counts. V is TRBV30 and J is TRBJ1-2; D ambiguous. CDR1 and CDR2 from the germline V gene are GTSNPN and SVGIG (reference sequence). V shed 5 bases and J shed 7 bases, with 11 bases lying between them. The CDR3 totals 11 residues. The CDR3 loop is CAWLPISGYTF. CDR3 bases: TGTGCCTGGCTCCCAATCAGTGGCTACACCTTC.

Regarding this clonotype: A clone one base away is much larger, so this may be a read error. The rearrangement uses TRBV25-1 and TRBJ2-6, with D hard to call. Per the germline V gene, CDR1 is MGHDK and CDR2 is SYGVNS. This CDR3 has 15 amino acids. Trimming left V 4 bases short and J 2 bases short, with 9 bases between. Here the CDR3 reads CASSAPEAGANVLTF. CDR3 coding DNA: TGTGCCAGCAGTGCCCCAGAGGCTGGGGCCAACGTCCTGACTTTC.

A word on this clonotype: Given a much more abundant clone one base away, this may be a read error. The rearrangement links TRBV28 to TRBJ1-4, with 8 bases matching TRBD1. J was trimmed by 7 bases and V by 5 bases; bases with no gene match: 18. The CDR3 extends over 18 amino acids. Germline V CDR1 and CDR2: MDHEN, SYDVKM. The CDR3 region is CASSPDRGRGRYGEKLFF. As DNA, the CDR3 is TGTGCCAGCAGTCCCGACCGGGGCAGGGGGCGTTATGGTGAAAAACTGTTTTTT.

The chain uses TRBV20-1 and TRBJ1-1, with D possibly being TRBD1 (6 bases). In germline, CDR1 is DFQATT, CDR2 SNEGSKA (reference sequence). Trimming took 3 bases from V and 5 from J, leaving 10 bases between them. This CDR3 is built from 12 residues. The CDR3 DNA is TGCAGTGCTAGGGCAGGGGTAACTGAAGCTTTCTTT. Its protein product is CSARAGVTEAFF.

This clonotype was recorded many times. This chain connects TRBV7-9 to TRBJ2-5; 8 positions match TRBD2. CDR1 SEHNR and CDR2 FQNEAQ come from the germline V gene (reference sequence). The CDR3 has 12 amino acids. Trimming removed 6 bases from V and 5 bases from J; junction bases left unmatched: 2. The DNA for the CDR3 is TGTGCCAGCAGACCGGGAGGGGAGACCCAGTACTTC. Residues: CASRPGGETQYF.

Only a few counts were recorded for this clonotype. The chain is built from TRBV9 and TRBJ1-5, with D tentatively TRBD1 (6 bases). V dropped 4 bases and J dropped 10 bases, with 18 bases sitting between them. The germline V gene encodes CDR1 SGDLS and CDR2 YYNGEE. This CDR3 comprises 14 residues. The CDR3 sequence is CASSSDGGHGPQHF. CDR3 DNA: TGTGCCAGCAGCTCAGACGGGGGACACGGTCCCCAGCATTTT.